In this sample, the clone carrying this T cell receptor beta chain turned up many times. The data stem from a study of T cell repertoires in cytomegalovirus infection. Germline CDR1 and CDR2: MNHEY and SMNVEV (reference sequence). V lost 10 bases and J lost 7; bases outside the gene matches: 8. The CDR3 covers 14 residues. One entry per CDR3 protein results from TCRdb running MiXCR on the reads. The sample records around 440,000 distinct CDR3 sequences, approximately 10% being singletons. The sequenced material came from PBMCs. The chain combines TRBV27 with TRBJ2-1; 12 bases agree with TRBD2. This clonotype was sampled from a human donor in good health (CMV status not recorded). Some clones in this sample may be carry-over from other donors' samples. CDR3 amino acids: CAIGMTSGRNEQFF. The CDR3 DNA is TGTGCCATTGGGATGACTAGCGGGAGAAATGAGCAGTTCTTC.